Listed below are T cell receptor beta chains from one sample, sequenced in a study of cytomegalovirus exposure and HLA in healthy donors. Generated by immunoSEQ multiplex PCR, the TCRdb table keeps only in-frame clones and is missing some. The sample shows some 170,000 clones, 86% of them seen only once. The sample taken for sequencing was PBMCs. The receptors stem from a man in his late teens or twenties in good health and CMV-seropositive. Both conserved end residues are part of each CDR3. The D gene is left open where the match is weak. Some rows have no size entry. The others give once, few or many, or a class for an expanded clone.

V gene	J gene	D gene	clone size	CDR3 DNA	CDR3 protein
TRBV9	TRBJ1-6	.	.	TGTGCCAGCAGCGTAGAGGGGGTAGGATCACCCCTCCACTTT	CASSVEGVGSPLHF
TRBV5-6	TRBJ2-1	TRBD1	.	TGTGCCAGCAGCTGGGGACAGTACACGGTGGAGCAGTTCTTC	CASSWGQYTVEQFF
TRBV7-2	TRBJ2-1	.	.	TGTGCCAGCAGCTTAGGCGGGCTTGTCGGGCAGTTCTTC	CASSLGGLVGQFF
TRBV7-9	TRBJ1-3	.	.	TGTGCCAGCAGCTTAGGCACATCTGATGGAAACACCATATATTTT	CASSLGTSDGNTIYF
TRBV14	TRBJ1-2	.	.	TGTGCCAGCAGCCAAGAATGGAGGGGCGCGAGGGCCGGCTACACCTTC	CASSQEWRGARAGYTF
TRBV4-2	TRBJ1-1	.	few	TGTGCCAGCAGCCAAGTTACATCGCTTGGTGGTGAAGCTTTCTTT	CASSQVTSLGGEAFF
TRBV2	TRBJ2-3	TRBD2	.	TGTGCCAGCCAGGGACTAGCGGGGACCCATACGCAGTATTTT	CASQGLAGTHTQYF
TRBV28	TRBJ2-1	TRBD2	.	TGTGCCAGCGGGGGGGAGGACGTGGGATACAATGAGCAGTTCTTC	CASGGEDVGYNEQFF
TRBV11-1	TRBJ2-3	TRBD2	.	TGTGCCAGCAGCTTAGGACTAGCGGGAAGCACAGATACGCAGTATTTT	CASSLGLAGSTDTQYF
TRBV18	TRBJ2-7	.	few	TGTGCCAGCTCACCGACGGGACAAGAGCAGTACTTC	CASSPTGQEQYF
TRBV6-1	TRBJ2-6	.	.	TGTGCCAGCAGTTTGGACAACTCTGGGGCCAACGTCCTGACTTTC	CASSLDNSGANVLTF
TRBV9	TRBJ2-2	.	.	TGTGCCAGCAGCGTAACTAGCACCGGGGAGCTGTTTTTT	CASSVTSTGELFF
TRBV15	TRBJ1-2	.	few	TGTGCCACCAGCAGTAAGCCAGACATTGACTATGGCTACACCTTC	CATSSKPDIDYGYTF
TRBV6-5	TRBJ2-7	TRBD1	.	TGTGCCAGCAGTTACCACCGGGACAGCTCCTACGAGCAGTACTTC	CASSYHRDSSYEQYF
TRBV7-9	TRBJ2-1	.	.	TGTGCCAGCAGCTCCCCTCCTAGAAATGAGCAGTTCTTC	CASSSPPRNEQFF
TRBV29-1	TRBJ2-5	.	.	TGCAGCGTTGTGGACTACCAAGAGACCCAGTACTTC	CSVVDYQETQYF
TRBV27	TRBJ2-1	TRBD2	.	TGTGCCAGCAGGTATCTAGCGGGCCAACCCCATGAGCAGTTCTTC	CASRYLAGQPHEQFF
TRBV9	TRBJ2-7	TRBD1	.	TGTGCCAGCAGCGCCTCTTCAGGGGGCCTCTCCTACGAGCAGTACTTC	CASSASSGGLSYEQYF
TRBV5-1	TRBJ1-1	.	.	TGCGCCAGCAGCCAGACAGTCGGGAACACTGAAGCTTTCTTT	CASSQTVGNTEAFF
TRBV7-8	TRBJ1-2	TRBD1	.	TGTGCCATCGGGGGGACAGGGGGCGTTGGTGGCTACACCTTC	CAIGGTGGVGGYTF
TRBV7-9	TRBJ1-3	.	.	TGTGCCAGCAGCTCAATGGCCTGGGAGGAATCTGAGGCCATATATTTT	CASSSMAWEESEAIYF
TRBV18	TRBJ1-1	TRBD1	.	TGTGCCAGCTCACAAACCCCTATGTCAGGGGGGAACACTGAAGCTTTCTTT	CASSQTPMSGGNTEAFF
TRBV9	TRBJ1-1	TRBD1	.	TGTGCCAGCAGATCCGGGACAGGGATTGAAGCTTTCTTT	CASRSGTGIEAFF
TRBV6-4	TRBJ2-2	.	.	TGTGCCAGCAGTGACTCATCCCGGGCGGGGAGCGGGGAGCTGTTTTTT	CASSDSSRAGSGELFF
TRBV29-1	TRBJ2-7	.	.	TGCAGCGTTGAAATATTTGGAACAGTCTCCTACGAGCAGTACTTC	CSVEIFGTVSYEQYF
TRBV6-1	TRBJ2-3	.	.	TGTGCCAGCAGTTGGGCGGGTCGGGCAGATACGCAGTATTTT	CASSWAGRADTQYF
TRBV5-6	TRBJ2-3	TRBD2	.	TGTGCCAGCAGCTCCATCGGACTAGCGGGAGGGCTTTCAGATACGCAGTATTTT	CASSSIGLAGGLSDTQYF
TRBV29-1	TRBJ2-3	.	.	TGCAGCGTCGATGCTTTCCCCGGGGGAAACTCCGAGTATGATACGCAGTATTTT	CSVDAFPGGNSEYDTQYF
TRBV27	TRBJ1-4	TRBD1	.	TGTGCCAGCAGTTCGGGGACAGGGCGAGTCGAAAAACTGTTTTTT	CASSSGTGRVEKLFF
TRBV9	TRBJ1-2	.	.	TGTGCCAGCAGAGAAACGGGAGGGGGTAATGGCTACACCTTC	CASRETGGGNGYTF
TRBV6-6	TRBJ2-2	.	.	TGTGCCAGTACAGCGAGCGGCGGGGAGCTGTTTTTT	CASTASGGELFF
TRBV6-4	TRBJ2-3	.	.	TGTGCCAGCTCCTTAGGGGTTCCGAATACGCAGTATTTT	CASSLGVPNTQYF
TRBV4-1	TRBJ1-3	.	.	TGCGCCAGCAGCCAAGAGCAGTTCTCTGGAAACACCATATATTTT	CASSQEQFSGNTIYF
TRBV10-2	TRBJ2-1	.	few	TGCGCCCCCAAAGGCAGGTACGACAATGAGCAGTTCTTC	CAPKGRYDNEQFF
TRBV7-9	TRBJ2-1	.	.	TGTGCCAGCAGCTCAGTGGAGCAGTTCTTC	CASSSVEQFF
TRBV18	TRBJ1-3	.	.	TGTGCCAGCTCACCAAGGGGGATCTCTGGAAACACCATATATTTT	CASSPRGISGNTIYF
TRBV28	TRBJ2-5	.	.	TGTGCCAGCAGTCGACTAGTCCAAGAGACCCAGTACTTC	CASSRLVQETQYF
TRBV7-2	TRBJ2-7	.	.	TGTGCCAGCAGCCCGGGGACACTCGCCTACGAGCAGTACTTC	CASSPGTLAYEQYF
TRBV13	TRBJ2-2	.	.	TGTGCCAGCAGCCCGGATCTCCAACTAAACACCGGGGAGCTGTTTTTT	CASSPDLQLNTGELFF
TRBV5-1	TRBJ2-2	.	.	TGCGCCAGCAGCCCCCCGGGTTCATATACCGGGGAGCTGTTTTTT	CASSPPGSYTGELFF